The 10 T cell receptor beta chains below were found in one sample sequenced in a study of OX40 agonist ivuxolimab in advanced cancers. Generated by immunoSEQ multiplex PCR, the TCRdb table keeps only in-frame clones and is missing some. Here the sample spans 60,000 to 85,000 clones, 75% to 90% being singletons. This sample comprised CD4+ or CD8+ T cells sorted from blood, obtained in a trial of the OX40 agonist ivuxolimab. The receptors come from an adult with an advanced solid tumor such as melanoma, head and neck, liver or kidney cancer.

The chain has TRBV18 and TRBJ2-3; 9 bases agree with TRBD1. Germline lookup yields CDR1 KGHSH and CDR2 LQKENI. J was trimmed by 14 bases and V by 3 bases; bases with no gene match: 6. CDR3 length: 12 amino acids. CDR3 DNA: TGTGCCAGCTCACCCCAGGGACAGGGAATGTATTTT. Translation: CASSPQGQGMYF.

The chain joins TRBV14 to TRBJ2-3; 16 nucleotides agree with TRBD2. The V segment lost 3 bases and the J segment 0 bases; nucleotides outside the gene matches: 9. The CDR3 contains 20 residues. Germline V gene lookup returns CDR1 SGHDN and CDR2 FVKESK. The CDR3 nucleotides are TGTGCCAGCAGCCACATTCCGGGACTAGCGGGGGGGACTAGCACAGATACGCAGTATTTT. Translating gives CASSHIPGLAGGTSTDTQYF.

The chain employs TRBV4-1 and TRBJ2-5; perhaps D is TRBD1 or TRBD2 (5 bases each). V lost 4 bases, J lost 5 bases, and 23 bases lay in between. Germline lookup yields CDR1 MGHRA and CDR2 YSYEKL. The CDR3 runs 17 residues. Here the CDR3 reads CASSRDPGVPHEETQYF. The CDR3, as DNA: TGCGCCAGCAGCCGGGACCCCGGGGTCCCCCATGAGGAGACCCAGTACTTC.

The chain links TRBV19 to TRBJ1-5; 12 nucleotides match TRBD1. Per germline, CDR1 LNHDA and CDR2 SQIVND (reference sequence). The CDR3 totals 16 residues. After removal of 8 bases from V and 3 bases from J, the junction contained 8 bases not matched to a gene. The CDR3 nucleotides read TGTGCCAGTCGGGACAGGGGGCCATTTGCCAATCAGCCCCAGCATTTT. Translating gives CASRDRGPFANQPQHF. The whole variable domain, remainder taken from reference TRBV19 and TRBJ1-5, is DGGITQSPKYLFRKEGQNVTLSCEQNLNHDAMYWYRQDPGQGLRLIYYSQIVNDFQKGDIAEGYSVSREKKESFPLTVTSAQKNPTAFYLCASRDRGPFANQPQHFGDGTRLSIL.

The CDR3 loop reads CASSLGTYNEQFF. The DNA for the CDR3 is TGTGCCAGCAGCTTAGGGACGTACAATGAGCAGTTCTTC. The rearrangement joins TRBV7-3 to TRBJ2-1, with D perhaps given as TRBD1 or TRBD2 (5 bases each). This CDR3 contains 13 residues. Germline assignment: CDR1 SGHTA and CDR2 FQGTGA. V was cut by 2 bases and J by 4 bases, with 6 bases left in between.

The chain combines TRBV6-1 with TRBJ1-2; TRBD1 matches 9 bases. The V and J ends lost 6 bases and 3 bases, in that order; junction bases with no gene match: 8. Looked up from germline, CDR1 is MNHNS and CDR2 is SASEGT. The CDR3 contains 15 residues. The CDR3 sequence: CASRTPGQGHYGYTF. The CDR3 DNA follows: TGTGCCAGCAGGACTCCAGGACAGGGGCACTATGGCTACACCTTC.

The J gene is TRBJ1-1, the V gene TRBV7-9; D is perhaps TRBD1 (5 bases). Deletions cut 3 bases from V and 4 bases from J, with 12 bases between. CDR3 length: 14 residues. Germline V CDR1 and CDR2: SEHNR, FQNEAQ (reference sequence). The CDR3 protein is CASSLARESTEAFF. CDR3 coding DNA: TGTGCCAGCAGCTTGGCCAGGGAGTCCACTGAAGCTTTCTTT.

The CDR3 nucleotides are TGTGCCACCAGCGCGAAGCTGGAGAACACTGAAGCTTTCTTT. Translating it yields CATSAKLENTEAFF. The rearrangement joins TRBV15 to TRBJ1-1; D ambiguous. This CDR3 region has 14 residues. Germline V gene sequence: CDR1 LNHNV, CDR2 YYDKDF (reference sequence). The germline V and J ends were trimmed by 5 bases and 1 base, with 11 bases remaining between them.

A word on this clone: This specimen includes other DNA sequences encoding the same CDR3. The rearrangement uses TRBV7-2 and TRBJ2-2, with D uncertain. The CDR3 consists of 15 residues. V shed 1 base and J shed 0 bases, with 6 bases lying between them. Germline V CDR1 and CDR2: SGHTA, FQGNSA. The CDR3 spells CASSLEVANTGELFF. CDR3 nucleotides: TGTGCCAGCAGCTTAGAAGTCGCGAACACCGGGGAGCTGTTTTTT.

The rearrangement uses TRBV4-3 and TRBJ1-2; the D is unclear. Looked up from germline, CDR1 is LGHNA and CDR2 is YSLEER. This CDR3 comprises 14 residues. The germline V and J ends were trimmed by 0 bases and 4 bases, with 9 bases remaining between them. In DNA, the CDR3 is TGCGCCAGCAGCCAAGACCCAGGCCTCTATGGCTACACCTTC. Protein product: CASSQDPGLYGYTF.